These T cell receptor beta chains were read from a single sample in a study of cytomegalovirus exposure and HLA in healthy donors. Only in-frame clones appear in the TCRdb table, and some are missing; sequencing was by immunoSEQ multiplex PCR. The repertoire holds tens of thousands of clones, with 65% to 85% as singletons. The sequencing input was PBMCs. The receptors here all came from a man aged 30 to 39 in good health and CMV-seronegative. Both conserved end residues are part of each CDR3. The order of the fields is D gene, CDR3 length, V gene, CDR3 protein. D genes are given only for firm matches.

>NA|15|TRBV28
CASNARGGLYQPQHF
>TRBD1|15|TRBV4-3
CASSHPQGANEKLFF
>TRBD1|22|TRBV4-1
CASSHREWDRGAESVPNTEAFF
>NA|14|TRBV27
CASSLDRRNTEAFF
>TRBD1|16|TRBV27
CASSVRSTGGNQPQHF
>TRBD1|15|TRBV18
CASSPRDRVDSPLHF
>NA|14|TRBV25-1
CASSAGSPEYEQYF
>TRBD1|14|TRBV4-3
CASSQGTGRYEQYF
>TRBD1|19|TRBV28
CASSSPAAPGQGFYNEQFF
>NA|16|TRBV6-1
CASSELLGQRNTEAFF
>NA|13|TRBV5-1
CASSLFRESEQFF
>NA|16|TRBV27
CASSPRGEPMNTEAFF
>NA|15|TRBV7-3
CASSASPGMNTEAFF
>NA|14|TRBV4-2
CASSQVGKQETQYF
>NA|15|TRBV5-6
CASSLPEGPRAEAFF
>NA|13|TRBV9
CASSGGKFNGYTF
>NA|16|TRBV9
CASSVVVVTGNTEAFF
>TRBD1|14|TRBV5-4
CASSGGQATGELFF
>TRBD1|15|TRBV11-3
CASSPRGGENYGYTF
>TRBD1|14|TRBV30
CAGQGTGSNQPQHF
>NA|13|TRBV18
CASSLGYREKLFF
>NA|17|TRBV19
CASSIEGRSSSTDTQYF
>NA|13|TRBV29-1
CSVAGLSNTEAFF
>NA|13|TRBV14
CASSLGPVDTQYF
>TRBD1|15|TRBV27
CASSVGQGSNYGYTF
>NA|11|TRBV29-1
CSGVNGYGYTF
>NA|15|TRBV7-2
CASSLGDISGNTIYF
>TRBD1|14|TRBV10-3
CAISGGTGGETQYF
>NA|14|TRBV30
CAWGVGRSGNTIYF
>TRBD1|15|TRBV2
CASRPDRENYNEQFF
>TRBD1|14|TRBV28
CASSTMTGWTEAFF
>NA|15|TRBV5-1
CASSLAPGYNSPLHF
>NA|16|TRBV5-1
CASSLMVGQGTEKLFF
>TRBD1|16|TRBV6-6
CASSYSRTGRTDTQYF
>TRBD1|16|TRBV6-5
CASSYSIGQGHEKLFF
>NA|13|TRBV7-9
CASSLSGGTEAFF
>TRBD2|15|TRBV11-2
CASSLDSGGWNEQFF
>TRBD2|15|TRBV5-8
CASRTSGGLGDEQFF
>TRBD2|12|TRBV28
CASRGGSQEQYF
>NA|14|TRBV7-2
CASSRVGRTDTQYF
>NA|16|TRBV18
CASSTVGGPHVTEAFF
>TRBD2|15|TRBV30
CAWSSGGGATDTQYF
>NA|12|TRBV28
CASSHGSQGKDF
>TRBD1|14|TRBV27
CASSLAGTGKGYTF
>NA|14|TRBV27
CATSQVGPNYGYTF
>NA|15|TRBV6-1
CASSSGQLSGNTIYF
>TRBD2|15|TRBV6-5
CASRTTSGGTDTQYF
>TRBD1|15|TRBV6-1
CASSPGQGSIQPQHF
>NA|13|TRBV19
CASRITPQQPQHF
>TRBD1|15|TRBV5-1
CASSIETGMNTEAFF
>NA|15|TRBV5-1
CASSLGAGNTGELFF
>TRBD1|14|TRBV30
CAWSRDRGGNEQFF
>TRBD2|16|TRBV6-4
CASSDSPSGGSDTQYF
>NA|14|TRBV19
CASTSGASRNEQFF